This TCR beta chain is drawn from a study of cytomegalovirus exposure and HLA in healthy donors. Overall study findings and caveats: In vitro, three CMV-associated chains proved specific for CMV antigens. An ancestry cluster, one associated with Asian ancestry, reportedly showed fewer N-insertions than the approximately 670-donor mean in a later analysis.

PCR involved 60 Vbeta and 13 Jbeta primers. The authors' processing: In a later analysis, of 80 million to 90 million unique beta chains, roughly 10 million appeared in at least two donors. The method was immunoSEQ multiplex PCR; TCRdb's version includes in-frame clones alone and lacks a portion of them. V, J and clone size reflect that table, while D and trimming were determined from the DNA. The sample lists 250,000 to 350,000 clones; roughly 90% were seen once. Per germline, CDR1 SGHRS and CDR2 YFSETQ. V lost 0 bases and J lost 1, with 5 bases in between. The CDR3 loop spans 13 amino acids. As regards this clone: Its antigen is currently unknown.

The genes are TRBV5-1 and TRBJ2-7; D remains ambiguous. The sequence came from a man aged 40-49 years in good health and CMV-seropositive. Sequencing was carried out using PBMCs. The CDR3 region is CASSLVQSYEQYF. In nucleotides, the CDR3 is TGCGCCAGCAGCTTGGTACAGTCCTACGAGCAGTACTTC.